This T cell receptor (beta chain) came from a study of T cells in Graves' hyperthyroidism and ophthalmopathy. General observations from the study: The majority of expanded thyroid clonotypes above 0.001 also appeared in blood.

Per germline, CDR1 MNHEY and CDR2 SMNVEV (reference sequence). V lost 5 bases, J lost 4 bases, and 9 bases stayed unmatched. CDR3 length equals 15 residues. Ten or more counts support this clonotype. The antigen remains unidentified. Regions amplified from RNA transcripts were the TCR beta CDR3 regions. Carried out on the TCR CDR3, a first-round RT-PCR used the HTBI primer set. TCRdb recomputed calls from the multiplex PCR reads with MiXCR, one row per CDR3 protein. Counted here are fewer than 350,000 distinct CDR3 sequences, around 13% occurring once; the ten biggest clones make up around 8%. Diagnostic assessment was based on clinical symptoms, serum thyroxine and TRAb, thyroid ultrasound and orbital computed tomography.

The chain links TRBV27 to TRBJ1-2; 8 bases are shared with TRBD1. The sequence was collected from a woman aged 40 to 55 with Graves' hyperthyroidism. Source material: blood. CDR3 loop: CASSLGQEPLYGYTF. CDR3 DNA sequence: TGTGCCAGCAGTCTGGGACAGGAGCCGCTCTATGGCTACACCTTC.